Listed here are 27 T cell receptor beta chains from one sample, sequenced in a study of molecular identifiers for immune sequencing clone quantification. Using its own MiXCR run on the PCR reads, TCRdb lists one record per CDR3 protein. This repertoire shows about 630,000 distinct CDR3 sequences, 25% found once; its top ten account for about 0.73%. Source material: naive CD8+ T cells from blood, with Jurkat cell RNA spiked in. The subset was: FACS-sorted CD8+CD4-CCR7+CD45RA+ naive T cells. The receptors were sampled from a human donor in good health. Some libraries in this study had Jurkat cell RNA spiked in.

This clonotype was detected many times. The rearrangement joins TRBV20-1 to TRBJ2-6; a weak D match, TRBD2 (6 bases). Germline CDR1 is DFQATT and CDR2 is SNEGSKA (reference sequence). This CDR3 spans 19 amino acids. Trimming took 0 bases from V and 0 from J, leaving 18 bases between them. The CDR3 sequence is CSARDFGGAPVSGANVLTF. The DNA for the CDR3 is TGCAGTGCTAGAGACTTTGGCGGGGCTCCGGTCTCTGGGGCCAACGTCCTGACTTTC.

The sample holds a few counts of this clonotype. This chain joins TRBV14 and TRBJ2-5; 9 nucleotides line up with TRBD2. Germline V gene data show CDR1 as SGHDN and CDR2 as FVKESK. The CDR3 covers 16 residues. V lost 2 bases and J lost 1; bases outside the gene matches: 5. CDR3 sequence (DNA): TGTGCCAGCAGCCAAATTTTAGCGGGGGTCCAAGAGACCCAGTACTTC. Translated, it gives CASSQILAGVQETQYF.

The rearrangement links TRBV12-5 to TRBJ2-1; 8 positions agree with TRBD2. The CDR3 is 15 residues long. Germline trimming cut 3 bases from V and 2 bases from J; bases unmatched to any gene: 3. Germline CDR1 and CDR2: LGHNT and FRNRAP. The CDR3 sequence: CASGLSGGTYNEQFF. In nucleotides, the CDR3 is TGTGCTAGTGGTTTAAGCGGGGGTACCTACAATGAGCAGTTCTTC.

There are many counts of this clonotype. The chain carries TRBV6-6 and TRBJ2-1; the match to TRBD1 covers 10 bases. Germline CDR1 reads MNHNY; CDR2 reads SVGAGI (reference sequence). The CDR3 runs to 19 residues. Trimming cost V 5 bases and J 0 bases; bases outside gene matches: 13. CDR3 region: CASSNSGTGDSSSYNEQFF. In nucleotides, the CDR3 is TGTGCCAGCAGTAATTCCGGGACAGGGGATTCGAGCTCCTACAATGAGCAGTTCTTC.

The rearrangement links TRBV30 to TRBJ2-3, with 7 positions matching TRBD2. The CDR3 has 13 residues. Germline CDR1 reads GTSNPN; CDR2 reads SVGIG (reference sequence). Losses at the gene ends were 7 bases for V and 4 bases for J; bases not matched to a gene: 8. The CDR3: CAFNLGGSDTQYF. Here the CDR3 DNA reads TGTGCCTTCAACTTGGGGGGGTCAGATACGCAGTATTTT.

As for this clonotype: This may arise from a read error, as a much more abundant clone is one base away. The chain uses TRBV12-3 or TRBV12-4 and TRBJ2-3; D is uncertain. Trimming shortened V by 8 bases and J by 4 bases, and 25 bases separated the two germline ends. This CDR3 region has 17 residues. The CDR3 protein is CASGPVEPSRVADTQYF. For the CDR3, the DNA is TGTGCCAGCGGTCCCGTAGAGCCCTCTCGGGTAGCAGATACGCAGTATTTT.

The chain joins TRBV20-1 to TRBJ2-7; weak D call: TRBD2 (6 bases). Germline lookup yields CDR1 DFQATT and CDR2 SNEGSKA (reference sequence). Trimming took off 5 bases at V and 3 bases at J, with 17 bases between the two ends. The CDR3 runs 14 residues. The chain's CDR3 is CSAPKDWGVYEQYF. The DNA for the CDR3 is TGCAGTGCTCCCAAAGACTGGGGGGTCTACGAGCAGTACTTC.

J is TRBJ2-5 and V is TRBV25-1, with a tentative D call TRBD1 (7 bases). There are 16 residues in the CDR3. Trimming stripped 3 bases from V and 4 bases from J, with 18 bases between. The germline V gene encodes CDR1 MGHDK and CDR2 SYGVNS. CDR3 sequence reads: CASSEFGRQGGETQYF. Written as DNA, the CDR3 is TGTGCCAGCAGTGAGTTCGGTAGGCAGGGGGGAGAGACCCAGTACTTC.

The chain uses TRBV19 and TRBJ2-2; no firm D call. The CDR3 extends over 12 amino acids. The V gene's germline CDR1 is LNHDA and CDR2 SQIVND (reference sequence). Trimming left V 6 bases short and J 9 bases short, with 11 bases between. CDR3 DNA: TGTGCCAGTAGCCCCCCGTCCCGGGAGCTGTTTTTT. Translated: CASSPPSRELFF.

As to this clonotype: This may be a read error: a much more frequent sequence differs by one nucleotide. The chain has TRBV30 and TRBJ1-1; no clear D gene. Per the germline V gene, CDR1 is GTSNPN and CDR2 is SVGIG (reference sequence). V was cut by 2 bases and J by 4 bases, with 11 bases left in between. CDR3 length: 13 residues. The DNA for the CDR3 is TGTGCCTGGAGTCGGAAGGACCTCACTGAAGCTTTCTTT. Protein product: CAWSRKDLTEAFF.

This clonotype came up many times. The chain is built from TRBV7-9 and TRBJ1-1; TRBD1 agrees at 8 bases. V shed 1 base and J 0 bases; nucleotides not matched to a gene: 10. The V gene's germline CDR1 is SEHNR and CDR2 FQNEAQ (reference sequence). This CDR3 is 18 amino acids long. The CDR3 here is CASSLVGFRTGMNTEAFF. The DNA for the CDR3 is TGTGCCAGCAGCTTAGTAGGGTTTAGGACAGGGATGAACACTGAAGCTTTCTTT.

This clonotype was counted only a few times. V gene TRBV27 combines with J gene TRBJ2-2, with D unresolved. V gave up 10 bases and J gave up 0 bases, with 12 bases separating them. This CDR3 is 14 amino acids long. Germline CDR1 reads MNHEY; CDR2 reads SMNVEV (reference sequence). The CDR3 loop is CATKGLANTGELFF. In DNA, the CDR3 is TGTGCCACTAAGGGATTAGCGAACACCGGGGAGCTGTTTTTT.

For this clonotype: This may be a read error: a much more frequent sequence differs by one nucleotide. The CDR3 does not close with the conserved phenylalanine or tryptophan, likely indicating a read error. V gene TRBV3-1 combines with J gene TRBJ2-7; D might be TRBD2 (6 bases). From germline, CDR1 is LGHDT and CDR2 YNNKEL (reference sequence). The CDR3 extends over 14 amino acids. Trimming removed 3 bases from V and 3 bases from J, with 12 bases in between. The CDR3 here is CASSHGQEGYEQYL. CDR3 bases: TGTGCCAGCAGCCACGGTCAGGAGGGCTACGAGCAGTACCTC.

On this clonotype: One end of the junction is discordant with germline, which a read error may explain. The chain recombines TRBV6-2 or TRBV6-3 with TRBJ2-5; TRBD2 agrees at 9 bases. Germline lookup yields CDR1 MNHEY and CDR2 SVGEGT. The CDR3 spans 17 residues. CDR3 nucleotides: TGTGCCAGCGGTTACTCGGATTTGCTAGCGGGGAAAGAGACCCAGTACTTC. This encodes CASGYSDLLAGKETQYF.

This clonotype was observed a few times. One end of the junction varies from germline; a read error may be responsible. This chain links TRBV7-9 with TRBJ2-5, with D tentatively TRBD1 (5 bases). The CDR3 length is 14 residues. CDR1 is SEHNR, CDR2 FQNEAQ, per germline (reference sequence). CDR3 sequence (DNA): TGTGCCAGCAGCTTATCAGGGAACCAAGAGACCCAGTGCTTC. This gives the protein CASSLSGNQETQCF.

Remarks on this clonotype: With a much larger clone just one base away, this may be a read error. The V and J genes are TRBV2 and TRBJ1-1, with D maybe TRBD1 (5 bases). Germline V gene sequence: CDR1 SNHLY, CDR2 FYNNEI. CDR3 length: 13 amino acids. CDR3 sequence: CASDTGTYTETFF. Written as DNA, the CDR3 is TGTGCCAGCGATACCGGGACGTATACTGAAACTTTCTTT.

This clonotype occurred many times. The rearrangement joins TRBV12-3 or TRBV12-4 to TRBJ1-5; 9 bases map to TRBD1. The CDR3 has 14 amino acids. The ends lost 6 bases at V and 6 bases at J; junction bases unmatched: 6. CDR3 DNA: TGTGCCAGCAGCTACACAGGGGGCGGTCAGCCCCAGCATTTT. Translated: CASSYTGGGQPQHF.

Comments on this clonotype: Just one base apart from a much larger clone, this may be a read error. The CDR3 protein is CASSLFPNWNEQFF. CDR3 nucleotide sequence: TGTGCCAGCAGCTTGTTCCCTAACTGGAATGAGCAGTTCTTC. The genes are TRBV5-6 and TRBJ2-1, with no clear D. This CDR3 has 14 residues. Trimming pared 1 base from V and 7 bases from J, leaving 12 bases between. CDR1 is SGHDT, CDR2 YYEEEE, per germline.

This clonotype showed up just a few times. The rearrangement joins TRBV7-9 to TRBJ2-7, with D perhaps being TRBD1 or TRBD2 (5 bases each). This CDR3 has 18 amino acids. Looked up from germline, CDR1 is SEHNR and CDR2 is FQNEAQ (reference sequence). Trimming took off 4 bases at V and 0 bases at J, with 22 bases between the two ends. The CDR3 is CASSSTDHGTASSYEQYF. The CDR3 DNA reads as TGTGCCAGCAGCTCGACCGACCACGGGACGGCAAGCTCCTACGAGCAGTACTTC.

Comments on this clonotype: Since a much larger clone is just one base distant, this may be a read error. The gene calls are TRBV28 and TRBJ2-3; D remains ambiguous. CDR3 length equals 13 residues. The V gene's germline CDR1 is MDHEN and CDR2 SYDVKM. The V end was cut by 7 bases, the J end by 5 bases, with 13 bases between. CDR3 in amino acids: CASNLFPGDTQYF. In nucleotides, the CDR3 is TGTGCCAGCAATTTGTTCCCCGGAGATACGCAGTATTTT.

This clonotype was detected ten times or more. The chain couples TRBV27 to TRBJ2-7; D is unclear. Germline lookup yields CDR1 MNHEY and CDR2 SMNVEV (reference sequence). Trimming took 6 bases from V and 7 from J, leaving 16 bases between them. The CDR3 contains 13 residues. The CDR3 bases are TGTGCCAGCAGCCCACATACGGCACCTGAGCAGTACTTC. Translated, it gives CASSPHTAPEQYF.

The chain links TRBV10-3 to TRBJ1-1; maybe TRBD1 (6 bases). Germline V CDR1 and CDR2: ENHRY, SYGVKD. The CDR3 runs to 16 residues. V lost 0 bases to trimming and J lost 2 bases, with 13 bases between them. The CDR3 coding sequence is TGTGCCATCAGTGAGTCAACGCAGGGGACTAACACTGAAGCTTTCTTT. It yields the protein CAISESTQGTNTEAFF.

The chain combines TRBV6-2 or TRBV6-3 with TRBJ2-5; the D call may be TRBD1 or TRBD2 (7 bases each). From germline, CDR1 is MNHEY and CDR2 SVGEGT. Trimming cost V 5 bases and J 3 bases, with 13 bases left between them. This CDR3 has 14 amino acids. In nucleotides, the CDR3 is TGTGCCAGCAGTGCCCCAGGGGGGGAAGAGACCCAGTACTTC. It specifies CASSAPGGEETQYF.

To note about this clonotype: A read error is possible here, since a much larger clone lies one base away. The rearrangement uses TRBV7-9 and TRBJ1-4; weak D call: TRBD1 (5 bases). In germline, CDR1 is SEHNR, CDR2 FQNEAQ (reference sequence). The length of the CDR3 is 16 residues. CDR3 bases: TGTGCCAGCAGCTTAGCGATAGGGACGGCCAGCGAAAAACTGCTTTTT. Translating gives CASSLAIGTASEKLLF. Drawing the rest from reference TRBV7-9 and TRBJ1-4, the complete variable domain is DTGVSQNPRHKITKRGQNVTFRCDPISEHNRLYWYRQTLGQGPEFLTYFQNEAQLEKSRLLSDRFSAERPKGSFSTLEIQRTEQGDSAMYLCASSLAIGTASEKLLFGSGTQLSVL.

This clonotype was picked up many times. The chain recombines TRBV5-6 with TRBJ2-3; 7 nucleotides align to TRBD1. Looked up from germline, CDR1 is SGHDT and CDR2 is YYEEEE. J lost 6 bases, V lost 4 bases, and 8 bases had no gene match. This CDR3 has 14 amino acids. For the CDR3, the DNA is TGTGCCAGCAGCCACGACAGGGAAGCTGATACGCAGTATTTT. This sequence encodes CASSHDREADTQYF.

This clonotype has at least ten counts. The chain combines TRBV7-8 with TRBJ1-1; D perhaps matches TRBD1 (5 bases). The CDR3 is made up of 17 amino acids. V lost 3 bases and J 0 bases, leaving 17 bases between the germline ends. Germline V gene data show CDR1 as SGHVS and CDR2 as FQNEAQ. CDR3 sequence (DNA): TGTGCCAGCAGCTTCATCCCCGGGGCAGCCATGAACACTGAAGCTTTCTTT. It translates to CASSFIPGAAMNTEAFF.

A word on this clonotype: A much larger clone sits a single nucleotide away, making a read error possible. The chain links TRBV12-3 or TRBV12-4 to TRBJ1-5; the D gene is possibly TRBD1 (6 bases). Trimming shortened V by 3 bases and J by 3 bases, and 9 bases separated the two germline ends. The CDR3 has 14 residues. DNA of the CDR3: TGTGCCAGCAGTTTCGGACAGATCAATCAGCCCCAGCATTTT. It encodes CASSFGQINQPQHF.